The T cell receptor (beta chain) described here comes from a study of blood T cells in healthy people across ages. Study-level findings and limits: The long-lived group displayed more naive CD4+ cells, plus higher diversity, than the aged donors did.

The germline V gene encodes CDR1 SSHAT and CDR2 FNYEAQ (reference sequence). CDR3 size: 16 residues. J gave up 8 bases and V 5 bases, and 12 bases lay outside the gene matches. This clonotype has more than one count but fewer than ten. The antigen is not known. Primed by a sample-barcoded 5' primer and a J-beta primer mix, a second PCR proceeded for roughly 7 to 11 cycles. MiXCR, applied by TCRdb to the 5' RACE reads, yields one record per CDR3 protein. This table holds hundreds of thousands of distinct CDR3 sequences, 20% to 30% found once. This same sample was also taken into another study, of T cells of mothers and their children. That publication notes: Thymic selection molds TCR recombination output in a comparable way in related and unrelated pairs.

This chain uses TRBV7-7 with TRBJ2-1; 10 bases match TRBD2. The receptor comes from a boy aged 10-17 years in good health. Sequencing was done on a sample of blood. The CDR3 DNA reads TGTGCCAGCAGCCCCTGGACTAGCGGAGTTCGCCATGAGCAGTTCTTC. Translated, it gives CASSPWTSGVRHEQFF.